This T cell receptor beta chain emerged from a study of read filtering for tumor transcriptome and immune sequencing. Points from the study as a whole: Dropping single-read clonotypes raised IR-seq and RNA-seq shared-clonotype correlation. Compared with RNA-seq, IR-seq gave much higher clonotype depth and reliability.

The library was built from about 400 ng RNA with molecular barcoded adaptors for alpha/delta and beta/gamma chains. One entry per CDR3 protein results from TCRdb running MiXCR on the reads. The sample has over 45,000 distinct CDR3 sequences, roughly 19% seen once. Worth noting for this clonotype: As yet, its antigen is unknown. This may arise from a read error, as a much more abundant clone is one base away.

This CDR3 comprises 14 residues. The V gene end was trimmed by 5 bases and the J gene end by 5 bases; junction bases not matched to a gene: 10. The germline gives CDR1 DFQATT, CDR2 SNEGSKA (reference sequence). The chain recombines TRBV20-1 with TRBJ2-5, with TRBD1 matching over 8 bases. This receptor was obtained from a donor at least 40 years old with multiple myeloma. The specimen sequenced was a population of CD138-negative cells sorted from bone marrow. The CDR3 region is CSAPRTGSRETQYF. The DNA of the CDR3 is TGCAGTGCTCCAAGGACAGGGTCGCGGGAGACCCAGTACTTC.